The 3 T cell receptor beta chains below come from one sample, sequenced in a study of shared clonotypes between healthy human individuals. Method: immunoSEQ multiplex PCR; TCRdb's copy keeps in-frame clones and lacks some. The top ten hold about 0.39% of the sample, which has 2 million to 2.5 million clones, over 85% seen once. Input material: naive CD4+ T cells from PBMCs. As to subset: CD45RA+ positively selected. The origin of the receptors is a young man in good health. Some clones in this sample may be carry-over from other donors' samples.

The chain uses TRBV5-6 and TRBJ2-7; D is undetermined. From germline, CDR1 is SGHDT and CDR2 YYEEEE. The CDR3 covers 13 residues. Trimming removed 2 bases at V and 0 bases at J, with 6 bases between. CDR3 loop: CASSFWISYEQYF. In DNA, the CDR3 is TGTGCCAGCAGCTTTTGGATCTCCTACGAGCAGTACTTC.

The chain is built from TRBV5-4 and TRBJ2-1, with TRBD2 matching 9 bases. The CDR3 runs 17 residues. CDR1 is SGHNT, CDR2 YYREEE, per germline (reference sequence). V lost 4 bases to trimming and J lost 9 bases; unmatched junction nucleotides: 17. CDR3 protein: CASSPTGTSRDVAEQFF. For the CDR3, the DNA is TGTGCCAGCAGCCCCACCGGGACTAGCCGGGATGTGGCTGAGCAGTTCTTC.

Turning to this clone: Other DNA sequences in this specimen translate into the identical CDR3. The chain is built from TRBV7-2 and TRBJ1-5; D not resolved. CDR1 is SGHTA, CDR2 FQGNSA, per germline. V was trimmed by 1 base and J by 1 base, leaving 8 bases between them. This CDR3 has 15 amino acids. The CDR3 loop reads CASSLVGVSNQPQHF. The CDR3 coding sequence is TGTGCCAGCAGCTTAGTTGGAGTCAGCAATCAGCCCCAGCATTTT.